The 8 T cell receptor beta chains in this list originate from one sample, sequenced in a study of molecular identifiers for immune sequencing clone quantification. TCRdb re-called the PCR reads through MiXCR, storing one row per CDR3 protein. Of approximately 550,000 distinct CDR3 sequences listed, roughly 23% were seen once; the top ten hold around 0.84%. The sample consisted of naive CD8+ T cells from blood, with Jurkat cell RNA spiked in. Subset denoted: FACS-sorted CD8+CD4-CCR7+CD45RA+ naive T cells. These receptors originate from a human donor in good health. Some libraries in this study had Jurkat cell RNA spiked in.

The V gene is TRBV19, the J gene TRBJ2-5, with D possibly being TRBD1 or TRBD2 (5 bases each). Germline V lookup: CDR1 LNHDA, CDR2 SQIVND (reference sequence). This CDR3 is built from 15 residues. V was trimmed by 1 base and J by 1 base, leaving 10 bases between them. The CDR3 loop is CASSIARDGQETQYF. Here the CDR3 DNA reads TGTGCCAGTAGTATAGCCCGGGACGGCCAAGAGACCCAGTACTTC.

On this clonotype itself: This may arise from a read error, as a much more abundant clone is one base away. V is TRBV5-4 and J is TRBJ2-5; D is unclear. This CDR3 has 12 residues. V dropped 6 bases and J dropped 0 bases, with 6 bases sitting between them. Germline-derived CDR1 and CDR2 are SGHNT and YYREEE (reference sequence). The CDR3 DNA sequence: TGTGCCAGCACCCCGGACCAAGAGACCCAGTACTTC. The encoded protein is CASTPDQETQYF.

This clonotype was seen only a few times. The CDR3 sequence: CASSMSNIQYF. CDR3 DNA: TGTGCCAGTAGTATGAGTAACATTCAGTACTTC. V is TRBV19 and J is TRBJ2-4; D gene unclear. This CDR3 spans 11 amino acids. V lost 3 bases, J lost 7 bases, and 4 bases lay in between. The germline V gene encodes CDR1 LNHDA and CDR2 SQIVND (reference sequence).

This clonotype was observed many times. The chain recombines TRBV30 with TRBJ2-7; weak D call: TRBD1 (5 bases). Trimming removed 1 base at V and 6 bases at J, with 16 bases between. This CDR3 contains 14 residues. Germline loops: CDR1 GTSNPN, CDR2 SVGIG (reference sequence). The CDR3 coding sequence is TGTGCCTGGAGTGGAGTGCAGGGCCATCGCGAGCAGTACTTC. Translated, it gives CAWSGVQGHREQYF.

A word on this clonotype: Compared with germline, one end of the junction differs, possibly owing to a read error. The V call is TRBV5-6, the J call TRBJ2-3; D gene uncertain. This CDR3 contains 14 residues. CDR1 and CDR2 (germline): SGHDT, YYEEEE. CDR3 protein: CASSGLEATDAQYF. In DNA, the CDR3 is TGTGCCAGCAGTGGCTTAGAGGCCACAGATGCGCAGTATTTT.

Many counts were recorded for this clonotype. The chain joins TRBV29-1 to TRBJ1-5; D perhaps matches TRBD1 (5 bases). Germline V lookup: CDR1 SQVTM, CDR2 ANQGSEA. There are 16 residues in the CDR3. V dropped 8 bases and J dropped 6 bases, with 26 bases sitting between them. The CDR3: CSPQVVFRECGQPQHF. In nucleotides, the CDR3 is TGCAGCCCCCAGGTGGTGTTCAGGGAGTGCGGTCAGCCCCAGCATTTT.

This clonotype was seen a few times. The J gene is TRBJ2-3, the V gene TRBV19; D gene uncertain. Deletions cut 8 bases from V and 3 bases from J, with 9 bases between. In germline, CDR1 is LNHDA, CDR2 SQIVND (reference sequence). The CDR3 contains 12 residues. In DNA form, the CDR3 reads TGTGCCAGTGGCCCAGTAACAGATACGCAGTATTTT. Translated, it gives CASGPVTDTQYF.

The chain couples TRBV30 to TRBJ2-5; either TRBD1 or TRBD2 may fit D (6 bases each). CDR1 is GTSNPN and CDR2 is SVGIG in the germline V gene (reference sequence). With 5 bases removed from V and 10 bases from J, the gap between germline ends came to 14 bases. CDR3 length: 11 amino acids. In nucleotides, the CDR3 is TGTGCCTGGGCACTAGAGGGGGGCCAGTACTTC. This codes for CAWALEGGQYF.